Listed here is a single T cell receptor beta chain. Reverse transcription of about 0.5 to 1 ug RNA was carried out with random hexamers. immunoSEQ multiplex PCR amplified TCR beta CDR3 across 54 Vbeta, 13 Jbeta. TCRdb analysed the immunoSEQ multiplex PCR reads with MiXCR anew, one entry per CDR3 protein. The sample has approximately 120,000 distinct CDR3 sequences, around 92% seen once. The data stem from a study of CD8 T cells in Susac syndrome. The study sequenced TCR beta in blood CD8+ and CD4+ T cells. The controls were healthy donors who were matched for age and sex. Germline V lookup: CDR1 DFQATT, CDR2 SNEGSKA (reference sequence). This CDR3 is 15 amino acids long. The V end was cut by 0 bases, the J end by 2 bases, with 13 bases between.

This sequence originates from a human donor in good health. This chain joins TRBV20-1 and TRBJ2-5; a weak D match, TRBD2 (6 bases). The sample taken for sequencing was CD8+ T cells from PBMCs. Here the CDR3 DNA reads TGCAGTGCTAGAGAGCGGGGCCACACGCAAGAGACCCAGTACTTC. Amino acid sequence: CSARERGHTQETQYF.